This TCR beta chain was sequenced for a study of shared T cell receptors in the human thymus. The method was immunoSEQ multiplex PCR; TCRdb's version includes in-frame clones alone and lacks a portion of them. This repertoire shows hundreds of thousands of clones, 88% found once; its top ten account for about 0.01%. V was clipped by 0 bases and J by 6 bases, with 12 bases between them. The CDR3 loop spans 15 amino acids. Germline values: CDR1 LGHNA, CDR2 YSLEER. The data were also submitted as part of a second study, on human thymus T cells.

The source of this sequence is a boy under three years old with a congenital heart defect. The chain uses TRBV4-3 and TRBJ2-1; perhaps TRBD1 as D (6 bases). Sequenced material: thymocytes. CDR3 bases: TGCGCCAGCAGCCAAGAACAGGGAAAGGTCAATGAGCAGTTCTTC. This codes for CASSQEQGKVNEQFF.